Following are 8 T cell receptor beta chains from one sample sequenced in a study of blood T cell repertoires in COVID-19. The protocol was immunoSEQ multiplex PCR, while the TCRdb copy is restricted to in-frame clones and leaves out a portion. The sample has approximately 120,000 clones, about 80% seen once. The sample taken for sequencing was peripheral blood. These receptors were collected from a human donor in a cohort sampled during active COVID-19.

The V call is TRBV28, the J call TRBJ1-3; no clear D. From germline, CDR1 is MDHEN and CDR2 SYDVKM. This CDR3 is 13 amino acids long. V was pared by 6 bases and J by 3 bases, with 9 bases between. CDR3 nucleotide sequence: TGTGCCAGCAGCCGTAACAGTGGAAACACCATATATTTT. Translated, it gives CASSRNSGNTIYF.

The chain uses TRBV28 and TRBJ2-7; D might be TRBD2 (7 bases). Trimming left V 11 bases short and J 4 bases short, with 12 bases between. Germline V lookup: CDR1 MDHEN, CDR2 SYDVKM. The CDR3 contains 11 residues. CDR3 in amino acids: CAEKGGYEQYF. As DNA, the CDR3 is TGTGCCGAAAAGGGGGGGTACGAGCAGTACTTC.

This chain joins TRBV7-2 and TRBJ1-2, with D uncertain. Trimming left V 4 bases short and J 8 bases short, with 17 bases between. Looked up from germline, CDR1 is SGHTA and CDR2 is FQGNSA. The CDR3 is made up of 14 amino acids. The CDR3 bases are TGTGCCAGCAGCTCTACCGGGCCCGGGGAGGGCTACACCTTC. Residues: CASSSTGPGEGYTF.

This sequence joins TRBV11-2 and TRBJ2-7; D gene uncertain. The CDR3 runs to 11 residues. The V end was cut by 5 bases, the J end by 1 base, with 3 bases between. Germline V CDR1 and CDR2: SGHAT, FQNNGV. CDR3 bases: TGTGCCAGCAGCCAGTCCTACGAGCAGTACTTC. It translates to CASSQSYEQYF.

The CDR3 DNA is TGTGCCAGCAGACAGGGCACAGATACGCAGTATTTT. It encodes CASRQGTDTQYF. The genes are TRBV5-4 and TRBJ2-3, with D possibly matching TRBD1 (5 bases). The germline gives CDR1 SGHNT, CDR2 YYREEE (reference sequence). V shed 5 bases and J shed 1 base, with 5 bases lying between them. This CDR3 region has 12 residues.

In nucleotides, the CDR3 is TGTGCCAGCAGCTTAAGGTCGCGACAGGACTATGGCTACACCTTC. The encoded protein is CASSLRSRQDYGYTF. This chain links TRBV7-2 with TRBJ1-2; a weak D match, TRBD1 (6 bases). CDR3 length: 15 residues. V lost 2 bases to trimming and J lost 3 bases, with 13 bases between them. CDR1 is SGHTA and CDR2 is FQGNSA in the germline V gene.

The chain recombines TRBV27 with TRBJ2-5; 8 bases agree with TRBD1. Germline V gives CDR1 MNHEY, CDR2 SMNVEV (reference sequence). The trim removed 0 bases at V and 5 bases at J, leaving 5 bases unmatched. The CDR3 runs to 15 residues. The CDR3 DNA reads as TGTGCCAGCAGTTTATCCCCAGGGGGCTATGAGACCCAGTACTTC. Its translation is CASSLSPGGYETQYF.

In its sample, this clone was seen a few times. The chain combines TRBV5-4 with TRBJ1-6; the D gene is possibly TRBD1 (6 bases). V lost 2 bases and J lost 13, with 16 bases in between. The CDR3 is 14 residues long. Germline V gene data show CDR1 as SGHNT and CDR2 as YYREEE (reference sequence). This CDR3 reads CASSLQGDLSPLHF. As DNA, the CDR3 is TGTGCCAGCAGCTTACAGGGTGACTTGTCGCCCCTCCACTTT.